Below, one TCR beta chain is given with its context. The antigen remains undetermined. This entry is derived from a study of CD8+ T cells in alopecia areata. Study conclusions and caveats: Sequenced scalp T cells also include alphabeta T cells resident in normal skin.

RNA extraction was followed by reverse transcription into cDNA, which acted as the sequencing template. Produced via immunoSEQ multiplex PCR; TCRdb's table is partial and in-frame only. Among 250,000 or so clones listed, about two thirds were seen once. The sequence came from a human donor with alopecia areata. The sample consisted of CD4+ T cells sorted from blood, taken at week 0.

The CDR3: CAFTDNTEKLFF. In DNA, the CDR3 is TGTGCCTTCACGGATAACACTGAAAAACTGTTTTTT. The chain recombines TRBV30 with TRBJ1-4; D is undetermined. The CDR3 contains 12 residues. V lost 7 bases and J lost 7, with 13 bases in between. CDR1 GTSNPN and CDR2 SVGIG come from the germline V gene (reference sequence).